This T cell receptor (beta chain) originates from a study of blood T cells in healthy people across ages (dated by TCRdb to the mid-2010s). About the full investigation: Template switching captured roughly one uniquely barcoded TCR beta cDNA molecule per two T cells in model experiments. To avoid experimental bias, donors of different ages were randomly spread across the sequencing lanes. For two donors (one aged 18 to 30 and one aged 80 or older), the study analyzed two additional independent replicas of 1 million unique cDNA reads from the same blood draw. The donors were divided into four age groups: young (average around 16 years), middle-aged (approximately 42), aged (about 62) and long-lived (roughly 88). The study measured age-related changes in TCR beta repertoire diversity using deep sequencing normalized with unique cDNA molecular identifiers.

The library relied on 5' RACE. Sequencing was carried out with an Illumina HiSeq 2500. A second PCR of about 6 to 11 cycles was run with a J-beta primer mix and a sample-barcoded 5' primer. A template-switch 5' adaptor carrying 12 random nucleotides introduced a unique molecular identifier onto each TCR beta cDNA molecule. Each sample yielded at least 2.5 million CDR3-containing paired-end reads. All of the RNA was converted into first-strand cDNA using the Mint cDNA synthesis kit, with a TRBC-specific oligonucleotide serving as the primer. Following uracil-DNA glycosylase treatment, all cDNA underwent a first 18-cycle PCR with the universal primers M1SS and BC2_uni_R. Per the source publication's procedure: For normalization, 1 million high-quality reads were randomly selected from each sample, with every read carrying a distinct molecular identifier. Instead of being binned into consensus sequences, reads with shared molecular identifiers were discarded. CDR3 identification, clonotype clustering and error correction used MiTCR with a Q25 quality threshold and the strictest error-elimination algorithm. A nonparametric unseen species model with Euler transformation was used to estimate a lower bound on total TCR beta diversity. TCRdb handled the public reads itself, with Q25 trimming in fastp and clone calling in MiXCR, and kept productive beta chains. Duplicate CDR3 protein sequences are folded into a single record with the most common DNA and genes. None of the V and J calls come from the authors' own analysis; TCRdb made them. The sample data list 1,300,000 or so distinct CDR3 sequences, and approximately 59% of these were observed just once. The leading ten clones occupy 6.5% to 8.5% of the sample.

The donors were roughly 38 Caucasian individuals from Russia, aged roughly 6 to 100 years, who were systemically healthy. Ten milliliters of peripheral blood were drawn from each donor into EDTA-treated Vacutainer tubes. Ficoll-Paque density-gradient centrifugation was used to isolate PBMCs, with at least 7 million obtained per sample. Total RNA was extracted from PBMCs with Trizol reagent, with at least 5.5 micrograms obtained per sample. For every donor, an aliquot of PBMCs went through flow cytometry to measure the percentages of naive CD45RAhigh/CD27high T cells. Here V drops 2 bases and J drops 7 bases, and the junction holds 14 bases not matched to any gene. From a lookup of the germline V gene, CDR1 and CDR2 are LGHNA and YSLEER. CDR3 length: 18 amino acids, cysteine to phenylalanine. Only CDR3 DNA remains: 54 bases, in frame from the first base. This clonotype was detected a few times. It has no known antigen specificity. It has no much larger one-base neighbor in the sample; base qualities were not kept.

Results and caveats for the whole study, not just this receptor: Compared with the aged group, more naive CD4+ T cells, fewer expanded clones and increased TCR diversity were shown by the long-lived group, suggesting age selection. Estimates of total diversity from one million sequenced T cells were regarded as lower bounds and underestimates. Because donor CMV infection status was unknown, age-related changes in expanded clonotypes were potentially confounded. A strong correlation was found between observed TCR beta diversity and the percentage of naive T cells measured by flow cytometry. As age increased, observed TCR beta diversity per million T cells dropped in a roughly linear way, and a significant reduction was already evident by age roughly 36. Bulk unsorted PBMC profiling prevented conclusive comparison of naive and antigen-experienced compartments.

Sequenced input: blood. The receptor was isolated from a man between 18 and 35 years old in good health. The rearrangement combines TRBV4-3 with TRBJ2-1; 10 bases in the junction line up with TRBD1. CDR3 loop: CASSQRQGAWRNWNEQFF. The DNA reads TGCGCCAGCAGCCAACGACAGGGGGCTTGGCGTAATTGGAATGAGCAGTTCTTC.